The 24 T cell receptor beta chains listed next were all sequenced from one sample in a study of beta chain features in type 1 diabetes. No antigen has been assigned to these receptors. Study outcomes and limitations: Moderate yet significant TCRB CDR3 shortening was seen in Type 1 diabetes patients in all four CD4+ subsets.

TCRB transcripts that were expressed got sequenced, as all of the isolated RNA had been reverse transcribed. Assay used: immunoSEQ multiplex PCR; TCRdb lists only in-frame clones, some missing. Among fewer than 16,000 clones listed, 76% were seen once. Sequences were obtained from stem cell memory CD4+ T cells from blood. These receptor sequences come from a woman aged 18-29 years with type 1 diabetes.

The chain recombines TRBV30 with TRBJ1-2, with D tentatively TRBD1 (5 bases). Trimming left V 0 bases short and J 7 bases short, with 21 bases between. The CDR3 extends over 16 amino acids. Germline CDR1 and CDR2: GTSNPN and SVGIG (reference sequence). The CDR3 nucleotides read TGTGCCTGGAGTGTACTATGGCGGTCCCGGGGGACTGGCTACACCTTC. Its translation: CAWSVLWRSRGTGYTF.

V gene TRBV5-1 combines with J gene TRBJ2-2; possibly TRBD1 for D (6 bases). The CDR3 totals 16 residues. Germline CDR1 reads SGHRS; CDR2 reads YFSETQ. V dropped 4 bases and J dropped 1 base, with 14 bases sitting between them. CDR3 region: CASSPRGLGNTGELFF. The CDR3 nucleotides read TGCGCCAGCAGCCCGAGGGGGTTGGGGAACACCGGGGAGCTGTTTTTT.

The V and J genes are TRBV7-9 and TRBJ1-2; D is uncertain. Trimming took 1 base from V and 4 from J, leaving 7 bases between them. The CDR3 runs to 13 residues. Germline V CDR1 and CDR2: SEHNR, FQNEAQ (reference sequence). The CDR3 sequence is CASSLESGYGYTF. CDR3 nucleotide sequence: TGTGCCAGCAGCTTAGAGTCGGGCTATGGCTACACCTTC.

The gene calls are TRBV6-1 and TRBJ2-1; 10 bases align to TRBD2. The CDR3 has 15 amino acids. The germline gives CDR1 MNHNS, CDR2 SASEGT. Trimming at V came to 7 bases and at J to 5 bases, leaving 8 bases not matched to a gene. DNA for the CDR3: TGTGCCAGCAAAAGGTGGCTAGCGGGAGACAATGAGCAGTTCTTC. Residues: CASKRWLAGDNEQFF.

This chain joins TRBV7-9 and TRBJ1-3; D gene uncertain. This CDR3 has 13 residues. The germline V gene has CDR1 SEHNR and CDR2 FQNEAQ (reference sequence). The V and J ends lost 3 bases and 8 bases respectively, with 11 bases between them. DNA for the CDR3: TGTGCCAGCAGCTTCTCGTTCGCGGACACCATATATTTT. Translated: CASSFSFADTIYF.

This clone was counted once. The V gene is TRBV5-1, the J gene TRBJ2-1, with D perhaps TRBD1 (6 bases). With 2 bases removed from V and 0 bases from J, the gap between germline ends came to 9 bases. CDR3 size: 15 residues. The germline CDR1 and CDR2 sequences are SGHRS and YFSETQ. The CDR3 sequence: CASSLQGSSYNEQFF. The CDR3 coding sequence is TGCGCCAGCAGCTTACAGGGTAGCTCCTACAATGAGCAGTTCTTC.

The chain has TRBV7-9 and TRBJ1-3, with D possibly TRBD1 on 6 matching bases. CDR3 length: 14 amino acids. Trimming removed 6 bases at V and 2 bases at J, with 11 bases between. The germline V gene has CDR1 SEHNR and CDR2 FQNEAQ (reference sequence). This chain's CDR3 is CASRPGHPGNTIYF. The CDR3 DNA is TGTGCCAGCAGACCGGGACATCCTGGAAACACCATATATTTT.

This rearrangement joins TRBV6-5 to TRBJ2-7, with TRBD1 identical over 9 bases. The CDR3 contains 15 residues. From germline, CDR1 is MNHEY and CDR2 SVGAGI. Losses at the gene ends were 5 bases for V and 3 bases for J; bases not matched to a gene: 8. CDR3 region: CASSATRDRVYEQYF. In nucleotides, the CDR3 is TGTGCCAGCAGTGCAACCCGGGACAGGGTCTACGAGCAGTACTTC.

The chain links TRBV28 to TRBJ1-1, with D unresolved. The length of the CDR3 is 13 residues. Germline V gene data show CDR1 as MDHEN and CDR2 as SYDVKM. The V end lost 8 bases, the J end lost 6 bases, and 16 bases lay between the germline ends. The CDR3 nucleotides are TGTGCCAGCCGCTGGTCGGGGTTCGCTGAAGCTTTCTTT. Encoded protein: CASRWSGFAEAFF.

V and J are TRBV5-4 and TRBJ1-2; D is possibly TRBD1 (5 bases). Trimming left V 1 base short and J 5 bases short, with 12 bases between. In germline, CDR1 is SGHNT, CDR2 YYREEE (reference sequence). This CDR3 has 14 residues. CDR3 coding DNA: TGTGCCAGCAGCTTGCAGGGTTCCTCTTATGGCTACACCTTC. Translating gives CASSLQGSSYGYTF.

This sequence joins TRBV7-9 and TRBJ1-1; 11 nucleotides agree with TRBD1. This CDR3 contains 17 residues. V lost 5 bases and J lost 6; bases outside the gene matches: 14. Per germline, CDR1 SEHNR and CDR2 FQNEAQ (reference sequence). CDR3 amino acids: CASSTGTGGLRGPEAFF. The CDR3 coding sequence is TGTGCCAGCAGCACAGGGACAGGGGGTCTCCGGGGGCCTGAAGCTTTCTTT.

This clone was counted once. The chain is built from TRBV7-2 and TRBJ1-4; weak D call: TRBD1 (6 bases). This CDR3 has 14 residues. CDR1 is SGHTA and CDR2 is FQGNSA in the germline V gene. V lost 2 bases to trimming and J lost 7 bases, with 11 bases between them. CDR3 in amino acids: CASSLLGAGEKLFF. The CDR3 coding sequence is TGTGCCAGCAGCTTACTGGGGGCGGGTGAAAAACTGTTTTTT.

The chain recombines TRBV18 with TRBJ2-7; TRBD2 matches 8 bases. Germline lookup yields CDR1 KGHSH and CDR2 LQKENI. J gave up 5 bases and V 4 bases, and 7 bases lay outside the gene matches. The CDR3 sequence is 14 residues long. The CDR3 reads CASSLQREPNEQYF. Written as DNA, the CDR3 is TGTGCCAGCTCACTTCAGCGGGAGCCTAACGAGCAGTACTTC.

V gene TRBV5-3 combines with J gene TRBJ2-1, with TRBD2 as a possible D gene (6 bases). TRBV5-3 is recorded as an ORF, its role being uncertain. V lost 4 bases and J lost 1, with 12 bases in between. The CDR3 has 15 amino acids. The DNA of the CDR3 is TGTGCCAGAAGCGCACCACTAGCTTCCTACAATGAGCAGTTCTTC. Its translation: CARSAPLASYNEQFF.

This chain connects TRBV10-3 to TRBJ1-2; tentatively, D is TRBD1 (5 bases). This CDR3 contains 13 residues. The ends were cut back, 4 bases at V and 4 bases at J, with 10 bases in the middle. CDR1 and CDR2 (germline): ENHRY, SYGVKD. The CDR3 protein is CAISGATAYGYTF. The DNA for the CDR3 is TGTGCCATCAGTGGTGCGACAGCCTATGGCTACACCTTC.

The J gene is TRBJ1-2, the V gene TRBV6-1, with 7 bases aligning to TRBD1. The CDR3 runs 16 residues. J was trimmed by 7 bases and V by 0 bases; bases with no gene match: 11. In germline, CDR1 is MNHNS, CDR2 SASEGT. The DNA of the CDR3 is TGTGCCAGCAGTGAAGCCTCTGGGACAGTTGTTGGTGGCTACACCTTC. This sequence encodes CASSEASGTVVGGYTF.

This chain joins TRBV28 and TRBJ2-3, with a weak D call TRBD1 (6 bases). With 6 bases removed from V and 8 bases from J, the gap between germline ends came to 21 bases. There are 15 residues in the CDR3. CDR1 is MDHEN, CDR2 SYDVKM, per germline. CDR3 region: CASRPRTVQGGTQYF. In nucleotides, the CDR3 is TGTGCCAGCAGACCGAGGACAGTCCAAGGTGGTACGCAGTATTTT.

The CDR3 sequence is CASSQVGLAGNEQFF. CDR3 coding DNA: TGTGCCAGCAGCCAAGTGGGACTAGCGGGCAATGAGCAGTTCTTC. The genes are TRBV4-2 and TRBJ2-1, with 12 bases aligning to TRBD2. The CDR3 consists of 15 residues. V dropped 1 base and J dropped 6; count of bases not matched to a gene: 1. Per the germline V gene, CDR1 is LGHNA and CDR2 is YNFKEQ.

The genes are TRBV18 and TRBJ2-5; a possible D gene is TRBD2 (6 bases). V lost 3 bases, J lost 3 bases, and 8 bases lay in between. The germline gives CDR1 KGHSH, CDR2 LQKENI. The CDR3 runs to 13 residues. Here the CDR3 reads CASSPWEEETQYF. In nucleotides, the CDR3 is TGTGCCAGCTCACCCTGGGAGGAAGAGACCCAGTACTTC.

J is TRBJ2-1 and V is TRBV27; TRBD2 might be the D (5 bases). Germline loops: CDR1 MNHEY, CDR2 SMNVEV (reference sequence). The CDR3 runs to 17 residues. V lost 6 bases to trimming and J lost 12 bases, with 30 bases between them. For the CDR3, the DNA is TGTGCCAGCAGACCCCTTTCCGGGAACCACCAAAACATTGGGCAGTTCTTC. Protein product: CASRPLSGNHQNIGQFF.

The chain uses TRBV9 and TRBJ2-1; D unresolved. The ends were cut back, 1 base at V and 5 bases at J, with 13 bases in the middle. The CDR3 covers 15 residues. The germline V gene has CDR1 SGDLS and CDR2 YYNGEE. The CDR3 is CASSVSRGWDNEQFF. The CDR3 DNA follows: TGTGCCAGCAGCGTATCTCGAGGTTGGGACAATGAGCAGTTCTTC.

The genes are TRBV12-5 and TRBJ2-1, with TRBD1 identical over 9 bases. V was pared by 0 bases and J by 4 bases, with 13 bases of the junction left unmatched. The CDR3 is 19 residues long. The germline gives CDR1 LGHNT, CDR2 FRNRAP. DNA for the CDR3: TGTGCTAGTGGTTTGGTAGGGTTCGTTCGGGACAGGGATTACAATGAGCAGTTCTTC. Translation: CASGLVGFVRDRDYNEQFF.

The chain carries TRBV6-1 and TRBJ2-2; tentative D call: TRBD1 (5 bases). The CDR3 loop spans 12 amino acids. V lost 7 bases to trimming and J lost 5 bases, with 8 bases between them. CDR1 MNHNS and CDR2 SASEGT come from the germline V gene. The CDR3 DNA follows: TGTGCCAGCAACCAGGGTACCGGGGAGCTGTTTTTT. Translation: CASNQGTGELFF.

Notes on this clone: The same CDR3 can be traced to other DNA sequences in this sample. The chain combines TRBV18 with TRBJ2-2; 7 nucleotides align to TRBD1. V dropped 3 bases and J dropped 6; count of bases not matched to a gene: 1. Germline V gene lookup returns CDR1 KGHSH and CDR2 LQKENI. This CDR3 region has 13 residues. This chain's CDR3 is CASSPDRAGELFF. CDR3 in DNA: TGTGCCAGCTCACCCGACAGGGCCGGGGAGCTGTTTTTT.